Listed below are T cell receptor beta chains from one sample, sequenced in a study of blood T cells in healthy people across ages. TCRdb called the 5' RACE reads again in MiXCR, with one record for every CDR3 protein. Of around 970,000 distinct CDR3 sequences listed, roughly 47% are singletons. Sequences were obtained from blood. The receptors derive from a woman aged 55-75 years in good health. Both conserved end residues are part of each CDR3. The D gene is left open where the match is weak.

TRBV28	TRBJ2-7	NA	CASSYPPVSYEQYF
TRBV15	TRBJ2-1	NA	CATSFGVLGGEQFF
TRBV3-1	TRBJ2-7	NA	CASSQGAGPYEQYF
TRBV4-1	TRBJ2-5	TRBD2	CASSPGGGNQETQYF
TRBV2	TRBJ1-4	TRBD1	CASRILPGQGPGSEKLFF
TRBV2	TRBJ2-7	NA	CASRALVGQSYEQYF
TRBV10-3	TRBJ1-1	TRBD1	CAIRNGQGVGYTEAFF
TRBV6-6	TRBJ2-7	NA	CASSARRADPYEQYF
TRBV28	TRBJ1-2	TRBD1	CASTRTGDYGYTF
TRBV4-1	TRBJ2-7	TRBD1	CASSAIGQGAPGSYEQYF
TRBV4-1	TRBJ1-2	NA	CASSQGAVGYTF
TRBV12-3/TRBV12-4	TRBJ2-7	TRBD1	CASSRRPGTVSYEQYF
TRBV29-1	TRBJ2-7	TRBD2	CSVATGTSETEQYF
TRBV5-6	TRBJ2-7	TRBD2	CASEGLAGADEQYF
TRBV5-1	TRBJ2-7	NA	CASSMGGGIDYEQYF
TRBV4-1	TRBJ2-3	NA	CASSQERTGGFTDTQYF
TRBV12-3/TRBV12-4	TRBJ2-3	NA	CASSVARANTQYF
TRBV20-1	TRBJ2-1	TRBD2	CSARDLREWGRQFF
TRBV20-1	TRBJ2-4	TRBD2	CSAASGGLAKNIQYF
TRBV15	TRBJ2-3	NA	CATSRAVVDTPYF
TRBV20-1	TRBJ2-4	TRBD2	CSASNRGDIQYF
TRBV28	TRBJ2-1	TRBD2	CASSYGGGPYNEQFF
TRBV12-3/TRBV12-4	TRBJ2-1	NA	CASSPRPHNEQFF
TRBV4-1	TRBJ2-4	NA	CVSSQDPLLGGLAKNIQYF
TRBV15	TRBJ2-2	TRBD2	CATSTNVGGSGSTGELFF
TRBV27	TRBJ2-3	NA	CASTRANTDTQYF
TRBV13	TRBJ2-3	TRBD2	CASNAGTSGGDTQYF
TRBV5-4	TRBJ2-7	NA	CASSLTVYAYEQYF
TRBV20-1	TRBJ2-3	TRBD2	CSARALAGIVDTQYF
TRBV20-1	TRBJ2-4	TRBD2	CSARHGTSGREQYF
TRBV29-1	TRBJ1-5	NA	CSVGDGEPQHF
TRBV20-1	NA	NA	CSARGGKDYEQYF
TRBV20-1	TRBJ2-1	NA	CSAGRLPGSYNEQFF
TRBV9	TRBJ2-7	NA	CASIVEAGPYIEQYF
TRBV5-1	NA	NA	CASSLFGGRSQETQYF
TRBV5-5	TRBJ2-7	TRBD1	CASSGGGTGHITYEQYF
TRBV7-3	TRBJ2-5	TRBD2	CASSFRGTSPYNEQYF
TRBV11-1	TRBJ2-5	NA	CASSAQDLYQETQYF
TRBV29-1	TRBJ2-5	NA	CSVRKGTLGETQYF
TRBV4-3	TRBJ2-3	NA	CASSQAGVGDTQYF
TRBV7-2	TRBJ1-4	NA	CASSFTGGTNEKLFF
TRBV30	TRBJ1-1	NA	CAWSQPWVDTEAFF
TRBV7-9	TRBJ1-2	NA	CASSPVRGLDGYTF
TRBV28	TRBJ2-3	NA	CASSFSGVGTDTQYF
TRBV20-1	TRBJ2-7	NA	CSARDLRPIYEQYF
TRBV27	TRBJ2-1	TRBD1	CASSEDRDYNEQFF
TRBV4-1	TRBJ2-7	NA	CASSQDWGGLYEQYF
TRBV29-1	TRBJ2-7	TRBD1	CSVFGQGSSYEQYF
TRBV29-1	TRBJ1-2	TRBD1	CSGQGAQVYTF
TRBV7-9	TRBJ2-1	TRBD2	CASSFSGRSYNEQFF
TRBV5-4	NA	TRBD2	CASSLGLAGGPSCEQYF
TRBV28	TRBJ2-3	NA	CASSFLLSAGQNTDTQYF
TRBV15	TRBJ2-7	NA	CATSRDLSVYEQYF
TRBV18	TRBJ2-1	TRBD2	CASSPQTSATEQFF
TRBV11-3	TRBJ2-6	NA	CASRRQVPSGANVLTF
TRBV28	TRBJ2-5	NA	CASSPGDGVSQETQYF
TRBV12-3/TRBV12-4	TRBJ2-7	TRBD2	CAGSSGGPLREQYF
TRBV4-1	TRBJ2-3	TRBD2	CASSQDRAGGTTDTQYF
TRBV24-1	TRBJ2-3	TRBD2	CATSDFRASGRVNTQYF